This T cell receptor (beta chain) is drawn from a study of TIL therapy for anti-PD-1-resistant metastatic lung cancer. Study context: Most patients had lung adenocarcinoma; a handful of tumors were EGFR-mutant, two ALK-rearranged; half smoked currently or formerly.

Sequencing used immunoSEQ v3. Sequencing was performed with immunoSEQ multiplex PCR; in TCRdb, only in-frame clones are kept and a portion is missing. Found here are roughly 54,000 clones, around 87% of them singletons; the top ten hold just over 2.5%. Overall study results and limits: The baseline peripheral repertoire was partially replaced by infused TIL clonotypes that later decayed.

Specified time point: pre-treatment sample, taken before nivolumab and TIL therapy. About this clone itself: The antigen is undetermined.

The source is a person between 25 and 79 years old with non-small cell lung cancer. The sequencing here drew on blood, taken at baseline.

This CDR3 reads CASSLLAGGSYNEQFF. In DNA form, the CDR3 reads TGTGCCAGCAGTTTATTAGCGGGAGGCTCCTACAATGAGCAGTTCTTC. This chain joins TRBV28 and TRBJ2-1; 10 bases match TRBD2. V shed 1 base, J shed 0 bases, and the junction held 0 bases outside the gene matches. The CDR3 loop spans 16 amino acids. From germline, CDR1 is MDHEN and CDR2 SYDVKM.